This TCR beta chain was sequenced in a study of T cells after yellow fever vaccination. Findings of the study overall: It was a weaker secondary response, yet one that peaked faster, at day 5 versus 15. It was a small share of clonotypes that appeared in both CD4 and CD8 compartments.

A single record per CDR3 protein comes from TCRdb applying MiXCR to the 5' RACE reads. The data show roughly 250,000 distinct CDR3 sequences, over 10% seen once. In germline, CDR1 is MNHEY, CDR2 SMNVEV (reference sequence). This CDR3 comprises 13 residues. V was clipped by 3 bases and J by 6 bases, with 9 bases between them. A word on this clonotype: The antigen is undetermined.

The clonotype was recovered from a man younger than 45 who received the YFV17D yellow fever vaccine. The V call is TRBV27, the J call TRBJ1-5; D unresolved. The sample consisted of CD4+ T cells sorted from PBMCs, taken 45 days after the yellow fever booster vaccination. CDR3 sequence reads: CASSFRSGQPQHF. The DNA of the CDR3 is TGTGCCAGCAGTTTTCGTTCGGGTCAGCCCCAGCATTTT.